The TCR beta chain under discussion was sequenced for a study of cytomegalovirus exposure and HLA in healthy donors. The count of this clone is one. PCR involved 60 Vbeta and 13 Jbeta primers. Clones were read by immunoSEQ multiplex PCR, and TCRdb kept only the in-frame ones, dropping some. This sample carries about 130,000 clones, less than 80% of them seen once, and the ten largest clones take less than 4.5%. The sequence derives from a man aged 25-40 years in good health and CMV-seronegative. Sequences were obtained from PBMCs.

As DNA, the CDR3 is TGCGCCAGCAGCTTGAAAAACAGGGCGGAAAAACTGTTTTTT. Its protein product is CASSLKNRAEKLFF. This rearrangement joins TRBV5-1 to TRBJ1-4; D possibly corresponds to TRBD1 (6 bases). The CDR3 is 14 amino acids. Trimming shortened V by 1 base and J by 8 bases, and 12 bases separated the two germline ends. Per germline, CDR1 SGHRS and CDR2 YFSETQ.